The 15 T cell receptor beta chains reported below all come from one sample, sequenced in a study of shared clonotypes between healthy human individuals (dated by TCRdb to 2020 to 2021). Library method: the immunoSEQ multiplex PCR assay. TCRdb took this table from immuneACCESS and kept in-frame rearrangements with V and J called. Such tables lack part of the clones; where checked against another copy, unresolved V genes explain under half of the gap, and the rest is unexplained. For this sample the table gives about 2.3 million clones, of which 85% to 95% were detected only once. The biggest ten clones account for 0.39% of the sample. The source material was naive CD4+ T cells from PBMCs. Sample cell subset or site, as interpreted from the label and publication: CD45RA+ positively selected. All receptors come from a man between 18 and 35 years old in good health. Some clones in this sample may be carry-over from other donors' samples.

The chain's CDR3 is CASSTRLAGPRYNEQFF. The CDR3 nucleotides read TGCGCCAGCAGTACCCGACTAGCGGGACCAAGATACAATGAGCAGTTCTTC. The chain employs TRBV10-2 and TRBJ2-1; 11 nucleotides line up with TRBD2. The length of the CDR3 is 17 residues. The germline V gene has CDR1 WSHSY and CDR2 SAAADI. Trimming at V came to 5 bases and at J to 4 bases, leaving 10 bases not matched to a gene.

The CDR3 is CASSVPAGGMGEQFF. As DNA, the CDR3 is TGTGCCAGCTCTGTCCCAGCGGGAGGAATGGGTGAGCAGTTCTTC. The J gene is TRBJ2-1, the V gene TRBV18; 9 bases agree with TRBD2. Unmatched junction bases numbered 12, after V lost 6 bases and J lost 9 bases. CDR1 is KGHSH, CDR2 LQKENI, per germline. The CDR3 sequence is 15 residues long.

V usage is TRBV11-2 and J usage is TRBJ2-3; D possibly uses TRBD1 or TRBD2 (5 bases each). V lost 1 base and J lost 2, with 10 bases in between. The CDR3 is made up of 15 amino acids. Germline values: CDR1 SGHAT, CDR2 FQNNGV. This CDR3 reads CASSLGDRITDTQYF. Written as DNA, the CDR3 is TGTGCCAGCAGCTTAGGGGACCGCATCACAGATACGCAGTATTTT.

The rearrangement links TRBV28 to TRBJ2-5; D gene ambiguous. The V gene's germline CDR1 is MDHEN and CDR2 SYDVKM. Trimming removed 2 bases from V and 3 bases from J, with 10 bases in between. The CDR3 spans 14 residues. In nucleotides, the CDR3 is TGTGCCAGCAGTTTAACAAGTGGTGAAGAGACCCAGTACTTC. Its translation is CASSLTSGEETQYF.

The chain carries TRBV5-1 and TRBJ2-3; no clear D gene. V lost 5 bases to trimming and J lost 2 bases, with 9 bases between them. The germline V gene has CDR1 SGHRS and CDR2 YFSETQ. This CDR3 is built from 13 residues. The CDR3 loop reads CASSPLPTDTQYF. In DNA form, the CDR3 reads TGCGCCAGCAGTCCCCTCCCCACAGATACGCAGTATTTT. The whole variable domain, remainder taken from reference TRBV5-1 and TRBJ2-3, is KAGVTQTPRYLIKTRGQQVTLSCSPISGHRSVSWYQQTPGQGLQFLFEYFSETQRNKGNFPGRFSGRQFSNSRSEMNVSTLELGDSALYLCASSPLPTDTQYFGPGTRLTVL.

Written as DNA, the CDR3 is TGTGCCAGCAGCTTAGACAGGGGACCTGGAAACACCATATATTTT. The encoded protein is CASSLDRGPGNTIYF. V usage is TRBV7-9 and J usage is TRBJ1-3; 7 bases line up with TRBD1. The length of the CDR3 is 15 residues. Germline values: CDR1 SEHNR, CDR2 FQNEAQ (reference sequence). With 1 base clipped from V and 2 bases from J, the junction kept 2 bases outside the gene matches.

This chain connects TRBV7-3 to TRBJ2-2; the D gene is possibly TRBD1 (5 bases). The CDR3 contains 16 residues. V was cut by 3 bases and J by 0 bases, with 11 bases left in between. Germline CDR1 is SGHTA and CDR2 is FQGTGA. CDR3 coding DNA: TGTGCCAGCAGCTTGCAGGGAAGACCGAACACCGGGGAGCTGTTTTTT. This sequence encodes CASSLQGRPNTGELFF. The whole variable domain, filled in from reference TRBV7-3 and TRBJ2-2, reads GAGVSQTPSNKVTEKGKYVELRCDPISGHTALYWYRQSLGQGPEFLIYFQGTGAADDSGLPNDRFFAVRPEGSVSTLKIQRTERGDSAVYLCASSLQGRPNTGELFFGEGSRLTVL.

The sample holds one count of this clone. The rearrangement uses TRBV5-1 and TRBJ2-1; unclear D gene. The germline V gene encodes CDR1 SGHRS and CDR2 YFSETQ. The CDR3 contains 14 residues. Trimming removed 0 bases at V and 3 bases at J, with 7 bases between. In nucleotides, the CDR3 is TGCGCCAGCAGCTTGGTTGGTAACTACAATGAGCAGTTCTTC. It yields the protein CASSLVGNYNEQFF. Drawing the rest from reference TRBV5-1 and TRBJ2-1, the complete variable domain is KAGVTQTPRYLIKTRGQQVTLSCSPISGHRSVSWYQQTPGQGLQFLFEYFSETQRNKGNFPGRFSGRQFSNSRSEMNVSTLELGDSALYLCASSLVGNYNEQFFGPGTRLTVL.

The rearrangement links TRBV7-9 to TRBJ2-7; TRBD1 aligns across 9 bases. From germline, CDR1 is SEHNR and CDR2 FQNEAQ (reference sequence). The CDR3 runs 15 residues. Trimming took 3 bases from V and 5 from J; bases not matched to a gene: 8. CDR3 nucleotide sequence: TGTGCCAGCAGCTTGGGACAGGGAGGGGTGAACGAGCAGTACTTC. It encodes CASSLGQGGVNEQYF.

The chain joins TRBV7-2 to TRBJ1-6, with 8 positions matching TRBD1. V shed 5 bases and J 8 bases; nucleotides not matched to a gene: 8. This CDR3 is built from 15 residues. In germline, CDR1 is SGHTA, CDR2 FQGNSA. In nucleotides, the CDR3 is TGTGCCAGCAGCGCCACAGGGGGAGGGTATTCACCCCTCCACTTT. Encoded protein: CASSATGGGYSPLHF.

The chain joins TRBV19 to TRBJ1-2, with TRBD1 as a possible D gene (5 bases). Trimming removed 7 bases from V and 8 bases from J, with 17 bases in between. CDR3 size: 13 residues. Germline V gene sequence: CDR1 LNHDA, CDR2 SQIVND (reference sequence). CDR3 loop: CASIGEVAQGYTF. DNA for the CDR3: TGTGCCAGTATAGGGGAGGTCGCTCAGGGCTACACCTTC.

The gene calls are TRBV28 and TRBJ1-2; D is possibly TRBD1 (6 bases). This CDR3 is 14 amino acids long. In germline, CDR1 is MDHEN, CDR2 SYDVKM. Deletions cut 8 bases from V and 8 bases from J, with 21 bases between. CDR3 sequence reads: CASGTTGGIWGYTF. CDR3 DNA: TGTGCCAGCGGTACCACGGGGGGCATTTGGGGCTACACCTTC.

This clone was observed a few times. The chain has TRBV7-2 and TRBJ1-1; 10 positions match TRBD1. With V trimmed by 5 bases and J by 4 bases, 4 bases remained unmatched. Germline CDR1 SGHTA, CDR2 FQGNSA. The CDR3 has 14 amino acids. The CDR3 protein is CASSRRTGGTEAFF. Written as DNA, the CDR3 is TGTGCCAGCAGCCGTAGGACAGGGGGCACTGAAGCTTTCTTT.

The chain joins TRBV18 to TRBJ1-5; TRBD1 aligns across 10 bases. Unmatched junction bases numbered 4, after V lost 3 bases and J lost 5 bases. This CDR3 is built from 15 residues. Germline CDR1 KGHSH, CDR2 LQKENI. DNA of the CDR3: TGTGCCAGCTCACCTGGGACAGGGGTGGATCAGCCCCAGCATTTT. Translated: CASSPGTGVDQPQHF.

The chain uses TRBV7-9 and TRBJ2-7, with no clear D. Germline-derived CDR1 and CDR2 are SEHNR and FQNEAQ (reference sequence). The ends were cut back, 3 bases at V and 3 bases at J, with 3 bases in the middle. The CDR3 extends over 11 amino acids. The CDR3 DNA follows: TGTGCCAGCAGCTTCCACTACGAGCAGTACTTC. Amino acid sequence: CASSFHYEQYF.